A selection of T cell receptor beta chains follows, all from one sample in a study of response to subunit inactivated influenza vaccine. TCRdb re-derived calls from the RT-PCR reads in MiXCR, one entry per CDR3 protein. The data hold 650,000 to 800,000 distinct CDR3 sequences, with approximately 17% observed a single time. Sequencing used PBMCs from blood, obtained around 5 days after vaccination. These receptors all stem from a man aged 45-60 years who received an inactivated influenza vaccine. Each CDR3 is given without its conserved first and last residue. The order of the fields is V gene, J gene, CDR3 protein.

V: TRBV20-1; J: TRBJ2-1; CDR3: SARAPWTSGRAEEQF
V: TRBV18; J: TRBJ1-3; CDR3: ASSPPGQAGNTIY
V: TRBV18; J: TRBJ2-7; CDR3: ASSPTQLAGYYEQY
V: TRBV27; J: TRBJ2-2; CDR3: ASSLDSDRGRTGELF
V: TRBV6-1; J: TRBJ2-3; CDR3: ASSPSNSRDPQY
V: TRBV10-3; J: TRBJ2-2; CDR3: AIRGTGANTGELF
V: TRBV27; J: TRBJ2-2; CDR3: ASSRDLAGVGELF
V: TRBV20-1; J: TRBJ1-2; CDR3: SARERAMGDGYT
V: TRBV6-1; J: TRBJ2-7; CDR3: ASSGEGAQRTYEQY
V: TRBV7-2; J: TRBJ1-4; CDR3: ASSLGTQEKLF
V: TRBV7-8; J: TRBJ2-5; CDR3: ASSFPLFPLAGEETQY
V: TRBV6-1; J: TRBJ2-7; CDR3: ASSPPTESSYEQY
V: TRBV11-2; J: TRBJ2-2; CDR3: ASSWVDTGELF
V: TRBV7-2; J: TRBJ2-7; CDR3: ASSRRAGESYEQY
V: TRBV10-3; J: TRBJ2-7; CDR3: AISPANEQY
V: TRBV7-9; J: TRBJ2-7; CDR3: ASSSLGGYEQY
V: TRBV5-1; J: TRBJ2-7; CDR3: ASSLDGQSGRQGQY
V: TRBV10-3; J: TRBJ2-7; CDR3: AISPGGKNEQY
V: TRBV7-9; J: TRBJ2-5; CDR3: ASSSGAGSQETQY
V: TRBV7-4; J: TRBJ2-3; CDR3: ASSDPRGWVPTDTQY
V: TRBV18; J: TRBJ2-7; CDR3: ASSPPGQGSHSYEQY
V: TRBV28; J: TRBJ2-7; CDR3: ASSGSPFRAEQY
V: TRBV5-6; J: TRBJ2-7; CDR3: ASSLNHEQY
V: TRBV29-1; J: TRBJ2-7; CDR3: SVEGDGSSYEQY
V: TRBV27; J: TRBJ2-7; CDR3: ASSAGTGYEQY
V: TRBV15; J: TRBJ2-3; CDR3: ATSRGSLETRREY
V: TRBV6-2/TRBV6-3; J: TRBJ2-7; CDR3: ASDMTAFSYEQY
V: TRBV6-5; J: TRBJ2-1; CDR3: ASSYSFDYNEQF
V: TRBV9; J: TRBJ2-3; CDR3: ASSVGLAGSMADTQY
V: TRBV27; J: TRBJ2-1; CDR3: ASSLSFPPGQGAVTEYNEQF
V: TRBV6-2/TRBV6-3; J: TRBJ1-5; CDR3: ASTGTVDRPQH
V: TRBV5-1; J: TRBJ2-6; CDR3: ASSLTGTALSGANVLT
V: TRBV15; J: TRBJ1-1; CDR3: ATSSPDNTEAF
V: TRBV10-3; J: TRBJ1-2; CDR3: AISESGAGYGYT
V: TRBV11-2; J: TRBJ2-1; CDR3: ASSLSLFLASGRDEQF
V: TRBV15; J: TRBJ1-1; CDR3: ATSREDRHHTEAF
V: TRBV20-1; J: TRBJ1-6; CDR3: SALQLQGWLNSPLH
V: TRBV18; J: TRBJ2-3; CDR3: ASSPIQTDGLTTDTQY
V: TRBV28; J: TRBJ1-4; CDR3: ASSLEPDLGEKLF
V: TRBV7-9; J: TRBJ2-7; CDR3: AAGVGPYEQY
V: TRBV4-3; J: TRBJ1-6; CDR3: ASSQDPRLNSPLH
V: TRBV12-3/TRBV12-4; J: TRBJ1-6; CDR3: ASSRQGYNSPLH
V: TRBV20-1; J: TRBJ2-2; CDR3: SARDSGRGGTGELF
V: TRBV12-3/TRBV12-4; J: TRBJ2-7; CDR3: ASAQQGRKQY
V: TRBV29-1; J: TRBJ2-7; CDR3: SVEKESTYEQY
V: TRBV5-1; J: TRBJ1-1; CDR3: ASSLATARNTEAF
V: TRBV7-2; J: TRBJ1-1; CDR3: ASREDRGHTEAF
V: TRBV29-1; J: TRBJ1-2; CDR3: SVDSWIPYGYT
V: TRBV12-3/TRBV12-4; J: TRBJ2-7; CDR3: ASSKPAYEQY
V: TRBV7-9; J: TRBJ2-1; CDR3: ASRGGLATNEQF
V: TRBV20-1; J: TRBJ1-6; CDR3: SAPVSYNSPLH
V: TRBV28; J: TRBJ2-7; CDR3: ASSGQGAGAYEQY
V: TRBV7-2; J: TRBJ1-5; CDR3: ASSFLQGGQPQH
V: TRBV7-2; J: TRBJ2-7; CDR3: ASSLRNNRAVEQY
V: TRBV29-1; J: TRBJ1-4; CDR3: SVTGRATNEKLF